This T cell receptor (beta chain) was captured in a study of blood T cell repertoires in COVID-19. About the research overall: The United States, Italy and Spain were the sources of the acute and convalescent COVID-19 samples.

Germline V CDR1 and CDR2: MGHRA, YSYEKL. The V and J ends lost 1 base and 5 bases, in that order; junction bases with no gene match: 6. The length of the CDR3 is 16 residues. Authors' data handling: Quantification of nucleated cells was approximated via reference gene primer amplification. Generated by immunoSEQ multiplex PCR, the TCRdb table keeps only in-frame clones and is missing some. V and J calls and clone size come straight from that table; D and trimming were deduced from the DNA. The sample contains hundreds of thousands of clones, 86% of which appear only once. Sequences were obtained from peripheral blood. The V and J genes are TRBV4-1 and TRBJ2-5; 11 bases align to TRBD2. The receptor was isolated from a woman aged 25 to 39 who had recovered from COVID-19. The CDR3 DNA follows: TGCGCCAGCAGCCAAGTCAGAGTAGCGGGGGGGGAGACCCAGTACTTC. Its protein is CASSQVRVAGGETQYF.